This TCR beta chain stems from a study of shared clonotypes between healthy human individuals. TCRdb's table, derived via immunoSEQ multiplex PCR, lists solely in-frame clones and lacks some. Among some 1,100,000 clones listed, around 78% were seen once. The CDR3 is made up of 15 amino acids. The V gene's germline CDR1 is KGHSH and CDR2 LQKENI. The V end was cut by 5 bases, the J end by 5 bases, with 18 bases between. The source of this sequence is a man between 18 and 35 years old in good health. Some clones in this sample may be carry-over from other donors' samples. Sequencing input: memory CD4+ T cells from PBMCs. The sample's subset: CD45RA-negative fraction. The V and J genes are TRBV18 and TRBJ2-5, with TRBD1 as a possible D gene (6 bases). The CDR3: CASSGQGFFQETQYF. As DNA, the CDR3 is TGTGCCAGCTCAGGGCAGGGGTTCTTTCAGGAGACCCAGTACTTC.